Presented here are 25 T cell receptor beta chains from one specimen sequenced in a study of T-cell memory formation after mild COVID-19. TCRdb processed the 5' RACE reads anew with MiXCR; each CDR3 protein has one entry. The sample consists of some 210,000 distinct CDR3 sequences, more than 9% of them appearing once. The sample consisted of PBMCs or a T cell subset sorted from them (not recorded which). Receptors originate from a man between 18 and 29 years old who had mild COVID-19 (a few samples of this study predate the infection). Cell type and time point are not known.

Only a few counts were recorded for this clonotype. J is TRBJ2-2 and V is TRBV7-9; possible D gene TRBD2, 7 bases. V lost 1 base and J 5 bases, leaving 17 bases between the germline ends. Germline values: CDR1 SEHNR, CDR2 FQNEAQ (reference sequence). The CDR3 loop spans 17 amino acids. The CDR3 nucleotides are TGTGCCAGCAGCTTAGGATCGGGGGGCACCACGACCGGGGAGCTGTTTTTT. Amino acid sequence: CASSLGSGGTTTGELFF.

This clonotype was seen ten or more times. The rearrangement uses TRBV25-1 and TRBJ1-6; D call uncertain. This CDR3 is built from 12 residues. Deletions cut 2 bases from V and 10 bases from J, with 6 bases between. Per germline, CDR1 MGHDK and CDR2 SYGVNS. The CDR3 DNA sequence: TGTGCCAGCAGTGAACCTGCCTCACCCCTCCACTTT. Translating it yields CASSEPASPLHF.

This clonotype was counted between two and nine times. The chain is built from TRBV15 and TRBJ2-5; 7 bases line up with TRBD2. The CDR3 has 15 residues. Germline V gene sequence: CDR1 LNHNV, CDR2 YYDKDF (reference sequence). V lost 9 bases to trimming and J lost 1 base; unmatched junction nucleotides: 11. The CDR3: CATSIQRGFQETQYF. The DNA for the CDR3 is TGTGCCACGTCAATCCAGCGGGGCTTCCAAGAGACCCAGTACTTC.

The chain has TRBV29-1 and TRBJ1-1; possibly TRBD1 for D (6 bases). Trimming stripped 3 bases from V and 2 bases from J, with 10 bases between. CDR3 length equals 13 residues. Germline loops: CDR1 SQVTM, CDR2 ANQGSEA. In DNA, the CDR3 is TGCAGCGTTGAGGAAGGGGGTAACACTGAAGCTTTCTTT. This codes for CSVEEGGNTEAFF.

This clonotype was counted between two and nine times. The J gene is TRBJ2-3, the V gene TRBV18; D remains unclear. The V and J ends lost 2 bases and 5 bases respectively, with 11 bases between them. CDR3 length equals 14 residues. The germline V gene has CDR1 KGHSH and CDR2 LQKENI. This chain's CDR3 is CASSPTPRGDTQYF. DNA for the CDR3: TGTGCCAGCTCACCAACACCCCGCGGAGATACGCAGTATTTT. Variable domain in full (rest from reference TRBV18 and TRBJ2-3): NAGVMQNPRHLVRRRGQEARLRCSPMKGHSHVYWYRQLPEEGLKFMVYLQKENIIDESGMPKERFSAEFPKEGPSILRIQQVVRGDSAAYFCASSPTPRGDTQYFGPGTRLTVL.

In this sample, this clonotype turned up a few times. The gene calls are TRBV7-2 and TRBJ2-1; TRBD2 matches at 12 bases. J was trimmed by 7 bases and V by 5 bases; bases with no gene match: 12. Per the germline V gene, CDR1 is SGHTA and CDR2 is FQGNSA. The CDR3 loop spans 17 amino acids. CDR3 sequence: CASSPMASGGARNEQFF. Written as DNA, the CDR3 is TGTGCCAGCAGCCCTATGGCTAGCGGGGGGGCCAGGAATGAGCAGTTCTTC.

This clonotype showed up many times. The chain employs TRBV5-1 and TRBJ1-2; D is uncertain. Between the trimmed V and J ends, which lost 4 bases and 4 bases, there was a span of 11 bases. CDR1 and CDR2 (germline): SGHRS, YFSETQ. The CDR3 sequence is 13 residues long. DNA of the CDR3: TGCGCCAGCAGCCCATCGACAAGCTATGGCTACACCTTC. Amino acid sequence: CASSPSTSYGYTF.

This clonotype has a handful of counts. The chain joins TRBV11-2 to TRBJ1-1; D is unclear. With 5 bases removed from V and 0 bases from J, the gap between germline ends came to 7 bases. The CDR3 runs to 13 residues. Germline V gene data show CDR1 as SGHAT and CDR2 as FQNNGV. CDR3 residues: CASSGNLNTEAFF. CDR3 in DNA: TGTGCCAGCAGCGGGAATCTGAACACTGAAGCTTTCTTT.

In this sample, this clonotype turned up a few times. V and J are TRBV5-1 and TRBJ2-5; tentatively, D is TRBD2 (5 bases). This CDR3 region has 14 residues. Germline V lookup: CDR1 SGHRS, CDR2 YFSETQ. Deletions cut 5 bases from V and 6 bases from J, with 17 bases between. This CDR3 is CASRRIGDGQTQYF. The DNA of the CDR3 is TGCGCCAGCAGGCGTATCGGGGATGGGCAGACCCAGTACTTC.

J is TRBJ2-3 and V is TRBV5-1; the D call may be TRBD1 or TRBD2 (5 bases each). V was trimmed by 6 bases and J by 3 bases, leaving 14 bases between them. The CDR3 has 14 amino acids. Germline lookup yields CDR1 SGHRS and CDR2 YFSETQ. This CDR3 reads CASKGTGFTDTQYF. The CDR3 nucleotides read TGCGCCAGCAAGGGGACGGGGTTTACAGATACGCAGTATTTT.

The chain has TRBV19 and TRBJ1-5; D remains ambiguous. Trimming cost V 3 bases and J 7 bases, with 16 bases left between them. CDR3 length: 15 amino acids. Germline V lookup: CDR1 LNHDA, CDR2 SQIVND (reference sequence). In DNA, the CDR3 is TGTGCCAGTAGTATCGGGCCGATCCGAGAGCAGCCCCAGCATTTT. Translating gives CASSIGPIREQPQHF.

The chain has TRBV5-1 and TRBJ1-1; D remains ambiguous. The CDR3 has 12 residues. The germline CDR1 and CDR2 sequences are SGHRS and YFSETQ. The V gene lost 2 bases and the J gene lost 7 bases, with 9 bases spanning the gap. The CDR3 DNA reads as TGCGCCAGCAGCTTTGGGCAAGATGAAGCTTTCTTT. Amino acid sequence: CASSFGQDEAFF.

This clonotype occurred a few times. The V and J genes are TRBV11-2 and TRBJ2-7, with a tentative D call TRBD1 (5 bases). V lost 5 bases, J lost 2 bases, and 7 bases lay in between. This CDR3 comprises 12 residues. Germline CDR1 SGHAT, CDR2 FQNNGV. The CDR3 spells CASSGAAYEQYF. In DNA, the CDR3 is TGTGCCAGCAGCGGGGCCGCCTACGAGCAGTACTTC. The entire variable domain, with the rest obtained from reference TRBV11-2 and TRBJ2-7, is as follows: EAGVAQSPRYKIIEKRQSVAFWCNPISGHATLYWYQQILGQGPKLLIQFQNNGVVDDSQLPKDRFSAERLKGVDSTLKIQPAKLEDSAVYLCASSGAAYEQYFGPGTRLTVT.

The chain recombines TRBV19 with TRBJ1-3; D might be TRBD1 (5 bases). Trimming shortened V by 7 bases and J by 4 bases, and 11 bases separated the two germline ends. Germline V gene sequence: CDR1 LNHDA, CDR2 SQIVND (reference sequence). This CDR3 is 13 amino acids long. The CDR3 sequence: CASTRDGGNTIYF. CDR3 coding DNA: TGTGCCAGTACACGGGACGGCGGAAACACCATATATTTT. Complete variable domain (other parts from reference TRBV19 and TRBJ1-3): DGGITQSPKYLFRKEGQNVTLSCEQNLNHDAMYWYRQDPGQGLRLIYYSQIVNDFQKGDIAEGYSVSREKKESFPLTVTSAQKNPTAFYLCASTRDGGNTIYFGEGSWLTVV.

This chain joins TRBV18 and TRBJ2-3; possible D gene TRBD1, 5 bases. The ends were cut back, 6 bases at V and 0 bases at J, with 25 bases in the middle. The CDR3 spans 19 residues. From germline, CDR1 is KGHSH and CDR2 LQKENI. This chain's CDR3 is CASSERSAGKGWSTDTQYF. The CDR3 nucleotides read TGTGCCAGCTCCGAACGCTCGGCAGGGAAAGGTTGGAGCACAGATACGCAGTATTTT.

This clonotype was detected a few times. The chain has TRBV7-3 and TRBJ2-5, with a possible D match to TRBD1 (7 bases). Germline lookup yields CDR1 SGHTA and CDR2 FQGTGA. V was cut by 3 bases and J by 0 bases, with 11 bases left in between. The CDR3 covers 15 residues. In DNA, the CDR3 is TGTGCCAGCAGCTTCCAGGGGGGTTACCAAGAGACCCAGTACTTC. This codes for CASSFQGGYQETQYF.

The chain joins TRBV4-2 to TRBJ2-1; D may be TRBD1 or TRBD2 (5 bases each). CDR1 LGHNA and CDR2 YNFKEQ come from the germline V gene. Trimming removed 4 bases at V and 4 bases at J, with 20 bases between. The CDR3 is made up of 17 amino acids. For the CDR3, the DNA is TGTGCCAGCAGCCGAGCCGGGACGCCGACTATTTACAATGAGCAGTTCTTC. Translation: CASSRAGTPTIYNEQFF.

There are many counts of this clonotype. The chain employs TRBV18 and TRBJ1-5; 7 nucleotides match TRBD1. V trimming: 5 bases; J trimming: 7 bases; junction bases outside the gene matches: 5. Germline CDR1 KGHSH, CDR2 LQKENI. The CDR3 covers 13 residues. The CDR3 DNA follows: TGTGCCAGCTCAAACGGACAGGACCAGCCCCAGCATTTT. Translating it yields CASSNGQDQPQHF.

The CDR3 nucleotides read TGCGCCAGCATCTCAAGCGGGGGACAAAACACCGGGGAGCTGTTTTTT. Its translation: CASISSGGQNTGELFF. The V call is TRBV5-1, the J call TRBJ2-2, with 8 bases fitting TRBD2. V lost 6 bases and J lost 2; bases outside the gene matches: 9. Germline CDR1 reads SGHRS; CDR2 reads YFSETQ. The CDR3 length is 16 residues.

The chain recombines TRBV7-2 with TRBJ1-1; D gene ambiguous. V lost 3 bases to trimming and J lost 7 bases, with 9 bases between them. Germline V gene data show CDR1 as SGHTA and CDR2 as FQGNSA. This CDR3 region has 12 residues. CDR3 loop: CASSFLTDEAFF. The CDR3, as DNA: TGTGCCAGCAGCTTCCTGACTGATGAAGCTTTCTTT.

The gene calls are TRBV28 and TRBJ1-4; D unclear. CDR1 and CDR2 from the germline V gene are MDHEN and SYDVKM. V was shortened by 6 bases and J by 7 bases, with 9 bases between the two germline ends. This CDR3 has 12 residues. The CDR3 is CASSRSGEKLFF. The CDR3 nucleotides read TGTGCCAGCAGCCGCAGTGGTGAAAAACTGTTTTTT.

This clonotype was seen at least ten times. The rearrangement links TRBV5-1 to TRBJ2-2, with 10 bases aligning to TRBD1. This CDR3 comprises 14 residues. The V segment lost 3 bases and the J segment 5 bases; nucleotides outside the gene matches: 1. Per germline, CDR1 SGHRS and CDR2 YFSETQ. For the CDR3, the DNA is TGCGCCAGCAGCTGGACAGGGGGAACCGGGGAGCTGTTTTTT. As protein: CASSWTGGTGELFF.

The table lists this clonotype with a few counts. This chain links TRBV29-1 with TRBJ1-4; unclear D gene. The V gene's germline CDR1 is SQVTM and CDR2 ANQGSEA. CDR3 length: 15 residues. The V gene lost 5 bases and the J gene lost 6 bases, with 19 bases spanning the gap. DNA of the CDR3: TGCAGCGTTCGGGTCAGCTCCAAAGGAGATGAAAAACTGTTTTTT. Translating it yields CSVRVSSKGDEKLFF.

Many counts were recorded for this clonotype. The J gene is TRBJ2-7, the V gene TRBV12-3 or TRBV12-4; D gene unclear. The germline V and J ends were trimmed by 6 bases and 0 bases, with 12 bases remaining between them. This CDR3 has 14 residues. The CDR3 DNA reads TGTGCCAGCAGCGAGACACCGACCTCCTACGAGCAGTACTTC. Amino acid sequence: CASSETPTSYEQYF.

The table lists this clonotype with a few counts. J is TRBJ1-3 and V is TRBV9; TRBD1 is a possible D gene (6 bases). V dropped 3 bases and J dropped 0 bases, with 19 bases sitting between them. The CDR3 loop spans 18 amino acids. Germline-derived CDR1 and CDR2 are SGDLS and YYNGEE. The CDR3 reads CASSETLGGGFSGNTIYF. DNA for the CDR3: TGTGCCAGCAGCGAGACCCTAGGGGGTGGCTTCTCTGGAAACACCATATATTTT.